What follows are 27 T cell receptor beta chains derived from one specimen sequenced in a study of blood T cell repertoires in COVID-19. Generated by immunoSEQ multiplex PCR, the TCRdb table keeps only in-frame clones and is missing some. The sample lists 85,000 to 130,000 clones, roughly nine tenths occurring once. Specimen: peripheral blood. Receptors originate from a man between 60 and 70 years old with acute or convalescent COVID-19.

The chain uses TRBV19 and TRBJ1-2, with a possible D match to TRBD1 (5 bases). With 9 bases removed from V and 6 bases from J, the gap between germline ends came to 17 bases. This CDR3 region has 13 residues. Germline CDR1 reads LNHDA; CDR2 reads SQIVND (reference sequence). The CDR3 loop is CASRTLLLHGYTF. In DNA, the CDR3 is TGTGCCAGCCGGACACTCCTCCTACATGGCTACACCTTC.

The chain is built from TRBV5-6 and TRBJ1-3, with D uncertain. The germline V gene has CDR1 SGHDT and CDR2 YYEEEE. V shed 8 bases and J shed 0 bases, with 15 bases lying between them. The CDR3 sequence is 15 residues long. CDR3 in DNA: TGTGCCAGGAGTCTCCCTGGGAGCTCTGGAAACACCATATATTTT. It codes for CARSLPGSSGNTIYF.

CDR3 sequence (DNA): TGTGCCAGTAGTATGACCCCCGGACAGGGGGCGTCCGGCTACACCTTC. Translation gives CASSMTPGQGASGYTF. The chain combines TRBV19 with TRBJ1-2; TRBD1 aligns across 11 bases. V trimming: 3 bases; J trimming: 8 bases; junction bases outside the gene matches: 11. The CDR3 runs to 16 residues. Germline CDR1 is LNHDA and CDR2 is SQIVND (reference sequence).

This chain joins TRBV19 and TRBJ2-6; 7 nucleotides align to TRBD1. This CDR3 is built from 17 residues. Trimming took 4 bases from V and 2 from J; bases not matched to a gene: 8. The germline V gene has CDR1 LNHDA and CDR2 SQIVND (reference sequence). CDR3 coding DNA: TGTGCCAGTAGTACTTTAACCACAGGGGCTGGGGCCAACGTCCTGACTTTC. This encodes CASSTLTTGAGANVLTF. Together with reference TRBV19 and TRBJ2-6, the CDR3 gives the full variable domain: DGGITQSPKYLFRKEGQNVTLSCEQNLNHDAMYWYRQDPGQGLRLIYYSQIVNDFQKGDIAEGYSVSREKKESFPLTVTSAQKNPTAFYLCASSTLTTGAGANVLTFGAGSRLTVL.

V usage is TRBV18 and J usage is TRBJ2-1, with TRBD2 matching 12 bases. With V trimmed by 6 bases and J by 0 bases, 3 bases remained unmatched. The CDR3 loop spans 16 amino acids. In germline, CDR1 is KGHSH, CDR2 LQKENI. This CDR3 reads CASSATSGSSYNEQFF. The DNA of the CDR3 is TGTGCCAGCTCGGCGACTAGCGGGAGCTCCTACAATGAGCAGTTCTTC.

This clone was observed once. This rearrangement joins TRBV27 to TRBJ1-2; the D is unclear. CDR1 and CDR2 (germline): MNHEY, SMNVEV (reference sequence). The CDR3 contains 16 residues. V was trimmed by 0 bases and J by 5 bases, leaving 16 bases between them. The CDR3 is CASSLSYSMLIYGYTF. The CDR3 DNA reads as TGTGCCAGCAGTTTATCATACTCGATGCTCATATATGGCTACACCTTC.

Only one count was recorded for this clone. The V call is TRBV5-1, the J call TRBJ2-1; TRBD2 agrees at 11 bases. Germline V gives CDR1 SGHRS, CDR2 YFSETQ. J gave up 0 bases and V 4 bases, and 12 bases lay outside the gene matches. The CDR3 has 19 residues. The CDR3 DNA follows: TGCGCCAGCAGCCCGAGCCTAGCGGGAGGCCTCCGCTCCTACAATGAGCAGTTCTTC. Protein: CASSPSLAGGLRSYNEQFF.

The chain is built from TRBV19 and TRBJ2-1; D perhaps matches TRBD2 (7 bases). The ends were cut back, 10 bases at V and 4 bases at J, with 20 bases in the middle. Germline loops: CDR1 LNHDA, CDR2 SQIVND (reference sequence). This CDR3 spans 15 amino acids. The CDR3 region is CATSGEGGLYNEQFF. CDR3 in DNA: TGTGCCACCTCAGGGGAGGGGGGGTTGTACAATGAGCAGTTCTTC.

The genes are TRBV29-1 and TRBJ2-6, with TRBD1 identical over 7 bases. J lost 4 bases, V lost 1 base, and 4 bases had no gene match. The CDR3 covers 15 residues. Germline CDR1 is SQVTM and CDR2 is ANQGSEA. CDR3 coding DNA: TGCAGCGTTGAAGTAAGGGGGCCCGGGGCCAACGTCCTGACTTTC. Protein sequence: CSVEVRGPGANVLTF.

The chain combines TRBV5-4 with TRBJ2-5; 9 nucleotides match TRBD1. V lost 4 bases to trimming and J lost 0 bases; unmatched junction nucleotides: 10. Germline values: CDR1 SGHNT, CDR2 YYREEE (reference sequence). The CDR3 totals 17 residues. This CDR3 is CASSGKDGTGYQETQYF. DNA of the CDR3: TGTGCCAGCAGCGGGAAGGACGGGACAGGGTACCAAGAGACCCAGTACTTC.

The chain couples TRBV2 to TRBJ1-6; D is uncertain. Germline loops: CDR1 SNHLY, CDR2 FYNNEI. The CDR3 sequence is 15 residues long. V lost 0 bases and J lost 9, with 12 bases in between. The CDR3 DNA reads TGTGCCAGCAGTGAAGCGCCCTACCCGGGTTCACCCCTCCACTTT. Amino acid sequence: CASSEAPYPGSPLHF. Supplemented by reference TRBV2 and TRBJ1-6, the full variable domain reads EPEVTQTPSHQVTQMGQEVILRCVPISNHLYFYWYRQILGQKVEFLVSFYNNEISEKSEIFDDQFSVERPDGSNFTLKIRSTKLEDSAMYFCASSEAPYPGSPLHFGNGTRLTVT.

This clone was seen once. V usage is TRBV5-1 and J usage is TRBJ1-2; maybe TRBD1 (5 bases). This CDR3 region has 13 residues. The V end lost 0 bases, the J end lost 4 bases, and 7 bases lay between the germline ends. Germline V lookup: CDR1 SGHRS, CDR2 YFSETQ. The CDR3 sequence is CASSLVGGYGYTF. CDR3 in DNA: TGCGCCAGCAGCTTGGTCGGGGGCTATGGCTACACCTTC.

Comment on this clone: Other DNA sequences in the same sample also yield this CDR3. The genes are TRBV27 and TRBJ2-7; TRBD1 matches 10 bases. Germline assignment: CDR1 MNHEY and CDR2 SMNVEV (reference sequence). V lost 3 bases, J lost 2 bases, and 1 base stayed unmatched. CDR3 size: 14 residues. CDR3 sequence: CASSFGTGAYEQYF. CDR3 DNA: TGTGCCAGCAGTTTCGGGACAGGGGCCTACGAGCAGTACTTC.

This chain joins TRBV11-3 and TRBJ1-4, with TRBD1 as a possible D gene (6 bases). The CDR3 loop spans 15 amino acids. Trimming stripped 1 base from V and 8 bases from J, with 14 bases between. The V gene's germline CDR1 is SGHNT and CDR2 YENEEA. CDR3 in amino acids: CASSLAGQGSEKLFF. The CDR3 DNA follows: TGTGCCAGCAGCTTAGCGGGGCAGGGGAGCGAAAAACTGTTTTTT.

The chain's CDR3 is CASSLNSPGTGGNTEAFF. As DNA, the CDR3 is TGTGCCAGCAGCTTAAACTCTCCCGGGACCGGGGGTAACACTGAAGCTTTCTTT. The J gene is TRBJ1-1, the V gene TRBV7-2; D might be TRBD1 (5 bases). The CDR3 sequence is 18 residues long. V lost 2 bases, J lost 2 bases, and 21 bases lay in between. Germline V gene sequence: CDR1 SGHTA, CDR2 FQGNSA. The full variable domain, completed using reference TRBV7-2 and TRBJ1-1, is GAGVSQSPSNKVTEKGKDVELRCDPISGHTALYWYRQSLGQGLEFLIYFQGNSAPDKSGLPSDRFSAERTGGSVSTLTIQRTQQEDSAVYLCASSLNSPGTGGNTEAFFGQGTRLTVV.

The V call is TRBV7-6, the J call TRBJ2-1, with TRBD2 identical over 14 bases. The germline CDR1 and CDR2 sequences are SGHVS and FNYEAQ. Losses at the gene ends were 3 bases for V and 4 bases for J; bases not matched to a gene: 8. This CDR3 contains 18 residues. Written as DNA, the CDR3 is TGTGCCAGCAGCTTGGGGACTAGCGGGAGTGAGTGGTACAATGAGCAGTTCTTC. It specifies CASSLGTSGSEWYNEQFF. The full variable domain, in which reference TRBV7-6 and TRBJ2-1 provide the parts outside the CDR3, is GAGVSQSPRYKVTKRGQDVALRCDPISGHVSLYWYRQALGQGPEFLTYFNYEAQQDKSGLPNDRFSAERPEGSISTLTIQRTEQRDSAMYRCASSLGTSGSEWYNEQFFGPGTRLTVL.

The rearrangement links TRBV2 to TRBJ1-6; D gene unclear. Trimming stripped 2 bases from V and 6 bases from J, with 14 bases between. The CDR3 has 16 residues. Germline V gene data show CDR1 as SNHLY and CDR2 as FYNNEI. CDR3 sequence (DNA): TGTGCCAGCAGTGAAATTGTGGGCTCGGTTAATTCACCCCTCCACTTT. It codes for CASSEIVGSVNSPLHF. The whole variable domain, filled in from reference TRBV2 and TRBJ1-6, reads EPEVTQTPSHQVTQMGQEVILRCVPISNHLYFYWYRQILGQKVEFLVSFYNNEISEKSEIFDDQFSVERPDGSNFTLKIRSTKLEDSAMYFCASSEIVGSVNSPLHFGNGTRLTVT.

This rearrangement joins TRBV5-6 to TRBJ2-2, with no clear D. The CDR3 extends over 13 amino acids. The V gene's germline CDR1 is SGHDT and CDR2 YYEEEE. V gave up 3 bases and J gave up 2 bases, with 5 bases separating them. CDR3 coding DNA: TGTGCCAGCAGCTCTATAAACACCGGGGAGCTGTTTTTT. Translating it yields CASSSINTGELFF.

V and J are TRBV6-6 and TRBJ1-5; 9 bases line up with TRBD1. Germline V gene lookup returns CDR1 MNHNY and CDR2 SVGAGI (reference sequence). The CDR3 consists of 15 residues. V shed 6 bases, J shed 5 bases, and the junction held 8 bases outside the gene matches. This CDR3 reads CASSLPQGADQPQHF. The CDR3, as DNA: TGTGCCAGCAGCCTCCCACAGGGGGCGGATCAGCCCCAGCATTTT.

CDR3 in amino acids: CASSFRDSSREYF. The CDR3 region has the DNA TGTGCCAGTAGTTTCCGGGACTCTTCGAGGGAGTACTTC. The chain is built from TRBV19 and TRBJ2-7; D perhaps matches TRBD2 (6 bases). CDR1 is LNHDA, CDR2 SQIVND, per germline (reference sequence). Trimming cost V 5 bases and J 11 bases, with 19 bases left between them. This CDR3 contains 13 residues.

The chain carries TRBV9 and TRBJ2-2; tentatively, D is TRBD2 (6 bases). This CDR3 is built from 15 residues. V lost 4 bases, J lost 4 bases, and 14 bases lay in between. Looked up from germline, CDR1 is SGDLS and CDR2 is YYNGEE. DNA for the CDR3: TGTGCCAGCAGCCCGCAGGCGGGACCCACCGGGGAGCTGTTTTTT. Amino acid sequence: CASSPQAGPTGELFF. Looking up the rest from reference TRBV9 and TRBJ2-2 gives the full variable domain: DSGVTQTPKHLITATGQRVTLRCSPRSGDLSVYWYQQSLDQGLQFLIQYYNGEERAKGNILERFSAQQFPDLHSELNLSSLELGDSALYFCASSPQAGPTGELFFGEGSRLTVL.

The chain carries TRBV10-3 and TRBJ1-1; unclear D gene. The CDR3 spans 13 residues. Germline V gene lookup returns CDR1 ENHRY and CDR2 SYGVKD. V lost 6 bases and J lost 3, with 11 bases in between. The CDR3, as DNA: TGTGCCATCAGCTTGAAGGAGGACACTGAAGCTTTCTTT. Translation gives CAISLKEDTEAFF.

The chain employs TRBV28 and TRBJ1-5; a weak D match, TRBD1 (5 bases). This CDR3 is built from 15 residues. Germline loops: CDR1 MDHEN, CDR2 SYDVKM. The V gene lost 3 bases and the J gene lost 3 bases, with 12 bases spanning the gap. Here the CDR3 reads CASSFGGGSNQPQHF. The CDR3 DNA is TGTGCCAGCAGTTTCGGGGGGGGGTCCAATCAGCCCCAGCATTTT.

The rearrangement links TRBV29-1 to TRBJ1-2; 7 positions match TRBD1. CDR1 is SQVTM and CDR2 is ANQGSEA in the germline V gene. J was trimmed by 13 bases and V by 5 bases; bases with no gene match: 10. CDR3 length: 11 residues. The CDR3 spells CSVPGTVPFTF. The CDR3 DNA reads TGCAGCGTTCCCGGGACAGTACCTTTCACCTTC.

CDR3 in DNA: TGTGCCAGTAGCGTAGGGACAAACAATGAGCAGTTCTTC. It encodes CASSVGTNNEQFF. The rearrangement uses TRBV19 and TRBJ2-1, with TRBD1 as a possible D gene (6 bases). Germline lookup yields CDR1 LNHDA and CDR2 SQIVND (reference sequence). CDR3 length equals 13 residues. Trimming took 6 bases from V and 5 from J, leaving 11 bases between them.

The rearrangement links TRBV6-5 to TRBJ2-1; 7 bases are a match to TRBD1. This CDR3 comprises 15 residues. Germline-derived CDR1 and CDR2 are MNHEY and SVGAGI. V gave up 0 bases and J gave up 6 bases; unmatched junction bases: 5. The CDR3 DNA reads TGTGCCAGCAGTTACTCAAGGGGGCTGTTCAATGAGCAGTTCTTC. Amino acids: CASSYSRGLFNEQFF.

This clone was seen a single time. This chain uses TRBV6-5 with TRBJ1-5; tentatively, D is TRBD1 (6 bases). Germline CDR1 is MNHEY and CDR2 is SVGAGI. V lost 7 bases to trimming and J lost 1 base, with 11 bases between them. The CDR3 is 14 amino acids. This CDR3 is CASTGQLSNQPQHF. The CDR3 region has the DNA TGTGCCAGCACTGGACAGCTAAGCAATCAGCCCCAGCATTTT.